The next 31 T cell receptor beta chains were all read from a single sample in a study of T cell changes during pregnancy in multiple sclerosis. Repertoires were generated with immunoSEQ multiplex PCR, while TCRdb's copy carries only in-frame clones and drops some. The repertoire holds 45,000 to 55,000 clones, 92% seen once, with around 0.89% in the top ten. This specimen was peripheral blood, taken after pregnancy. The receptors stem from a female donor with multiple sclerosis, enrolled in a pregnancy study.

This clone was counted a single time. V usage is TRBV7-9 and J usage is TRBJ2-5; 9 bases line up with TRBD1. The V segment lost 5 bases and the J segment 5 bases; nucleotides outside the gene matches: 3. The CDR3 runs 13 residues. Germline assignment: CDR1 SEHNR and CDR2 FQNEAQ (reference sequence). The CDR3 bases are TGTGCCAGCAGCCGGACAGGGGTGGAGACCCAGTACTTC. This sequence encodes CASSRTGVETQYF.

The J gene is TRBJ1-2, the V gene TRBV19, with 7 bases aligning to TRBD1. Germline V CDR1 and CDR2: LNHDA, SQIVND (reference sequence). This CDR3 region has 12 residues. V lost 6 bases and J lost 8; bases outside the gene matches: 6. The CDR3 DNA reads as TGTGCCAGTAGCTACAGGGGAGAGGGCTACACCTTC. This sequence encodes CASSYRGEGYTF. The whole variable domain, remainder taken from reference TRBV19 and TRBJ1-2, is DGGITQSPKYLFRKEGQNVTLSCEQNLNHDAMYWYRQDPGQGLRLIYYSQIVNDFQKGDIAEGYSVSREKKESFPLTVTSAQKNPTAFYLCASSYRGEGYTFGSGTRLTVV.

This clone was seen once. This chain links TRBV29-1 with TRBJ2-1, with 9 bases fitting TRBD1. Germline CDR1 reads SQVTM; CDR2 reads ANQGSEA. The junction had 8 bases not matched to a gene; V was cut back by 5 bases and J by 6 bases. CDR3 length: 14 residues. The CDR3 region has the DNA TGCAGCGTTCGGGACAGGGAAAGTGGCAATGAGCAGTTCTTC. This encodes CSVRDRESGNEQFF.

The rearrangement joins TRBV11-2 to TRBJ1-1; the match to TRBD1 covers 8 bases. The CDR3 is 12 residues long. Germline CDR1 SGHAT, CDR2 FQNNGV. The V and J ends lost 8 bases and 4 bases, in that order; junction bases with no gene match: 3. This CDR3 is CASFGQGTEAFF. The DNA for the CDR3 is TGTGCCAGCTTCGGACAGGGCACTGAAGCTTTCTTT.

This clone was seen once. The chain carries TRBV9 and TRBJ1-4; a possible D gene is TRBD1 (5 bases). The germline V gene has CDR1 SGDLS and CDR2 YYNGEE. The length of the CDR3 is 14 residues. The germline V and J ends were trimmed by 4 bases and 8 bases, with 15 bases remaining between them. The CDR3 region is CASSLNAGKEKLFF. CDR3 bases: TGTGCCAGCAGCCTTAATGCAGGGAAGGAAAAACTGTTTTTT.

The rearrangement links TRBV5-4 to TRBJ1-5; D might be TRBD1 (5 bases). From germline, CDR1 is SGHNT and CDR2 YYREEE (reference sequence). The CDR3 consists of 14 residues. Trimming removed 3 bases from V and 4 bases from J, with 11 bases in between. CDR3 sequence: CASSSQGLNQPQHF. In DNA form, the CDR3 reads TGTGCCAGCAGCTCCCAGGGACTGAATCAGCCCCAGCATTTT. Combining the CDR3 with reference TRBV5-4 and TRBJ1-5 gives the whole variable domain ETGVTQSPTHLIKTRGQQVTLRCSSQSGHNTVSWYQQALGQGPQFIFQYYREEENGRGNFPPRFSGLQFPNYSSELNVNALELDDSALYLCASSSQGLNQPQHFGDGTRLSIL.

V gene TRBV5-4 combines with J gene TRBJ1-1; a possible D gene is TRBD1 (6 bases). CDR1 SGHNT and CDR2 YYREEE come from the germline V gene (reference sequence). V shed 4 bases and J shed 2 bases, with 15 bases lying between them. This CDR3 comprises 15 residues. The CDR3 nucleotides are TGTGCCAGCAGCCCCTTTACAGGGCTTAACACTGAAGCTTTCTTT. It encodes CASSPFTGLNTEAFF.

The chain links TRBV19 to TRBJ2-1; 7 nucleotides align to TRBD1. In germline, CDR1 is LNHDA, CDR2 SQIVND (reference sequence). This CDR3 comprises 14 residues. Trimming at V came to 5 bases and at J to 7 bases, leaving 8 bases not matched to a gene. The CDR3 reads CASSVGGQVNEQFF. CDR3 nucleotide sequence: TGTGCCAGTAGTGTAGGGGGCCAGGTAAATGAGCAGTTCTTC. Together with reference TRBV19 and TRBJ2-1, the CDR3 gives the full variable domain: DGGITQSPKYLFRKEGQNVTLSCEQNLNHDAMYWYRQDPGQGLRLIYYSQIVNDFQKGDIAEGYSVSREKKESFPLTVTSAQKNPTAFYLCASSVGGQVNEQFFGPGTRLTVL.

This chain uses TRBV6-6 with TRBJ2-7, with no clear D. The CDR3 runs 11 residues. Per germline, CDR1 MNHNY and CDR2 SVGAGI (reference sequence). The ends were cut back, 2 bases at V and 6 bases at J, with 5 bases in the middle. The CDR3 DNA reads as TGTGCCAGCAGTTACGGCCGCGAGCAGTACTTC. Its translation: CASSYGREQYF.

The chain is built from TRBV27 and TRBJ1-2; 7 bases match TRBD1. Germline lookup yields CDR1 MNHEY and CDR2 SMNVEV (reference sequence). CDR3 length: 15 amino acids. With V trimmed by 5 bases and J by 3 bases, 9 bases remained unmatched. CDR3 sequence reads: CASSGRDSQYYGYTF. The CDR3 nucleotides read TGTGCCAGCAGTGGCCGGGACAGCCAGTACTATGGCTACACCTTC.

The CDR3 region is CASSPRQGSNYGYTF. As DNA, the CDR3 is TGTGCCAGCTCACCACGGCAGGGGAGCAACTATGGCTACACCTTC. This chain links TRBV18 with TRBJ1-2; a possible D gene is TRBD1 (6 bases). The CDR3 spans 15 residues. V was clipped by 1 base and J by 2 bases, with 11 bases between them. The germline V gene encodes CDR1 KGHSH and CDR2 LQKENI.

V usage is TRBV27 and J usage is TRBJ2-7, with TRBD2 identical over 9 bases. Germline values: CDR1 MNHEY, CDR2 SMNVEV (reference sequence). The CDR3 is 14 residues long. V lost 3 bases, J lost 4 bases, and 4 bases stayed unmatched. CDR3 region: CASSLGLAAYEQYF. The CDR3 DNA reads TGTGCCAGCAGTTTGGGACTAGCCGCGTACGAGCAGTACTTC.

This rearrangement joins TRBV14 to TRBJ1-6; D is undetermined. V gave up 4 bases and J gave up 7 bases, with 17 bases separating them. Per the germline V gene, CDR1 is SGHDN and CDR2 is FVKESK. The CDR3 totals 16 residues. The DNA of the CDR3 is TGTGCCAGCAGCCTCCGGGGAAACGAAAGGAATTCACCCCTCCACTTT. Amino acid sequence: CASSLRGNERNSPLHF.

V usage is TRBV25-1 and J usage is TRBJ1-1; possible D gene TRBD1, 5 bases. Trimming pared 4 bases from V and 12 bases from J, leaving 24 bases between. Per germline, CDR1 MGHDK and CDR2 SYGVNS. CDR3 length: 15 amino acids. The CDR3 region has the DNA TGTGCCAGCAGTGGGGGCGCGGGAGGGGCCATAGCCCCTTTCTTT. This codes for CASSGGAGGAIAPFF.

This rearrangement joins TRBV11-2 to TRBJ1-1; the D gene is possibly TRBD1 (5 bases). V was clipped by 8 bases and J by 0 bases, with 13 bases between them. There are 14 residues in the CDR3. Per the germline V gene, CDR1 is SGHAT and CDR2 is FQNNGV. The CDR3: CASGAGIMNTEAFF. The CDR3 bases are TGTGCCAGCGGGGCAGGCATTATGAACACTGAAGCTTTCTTT.

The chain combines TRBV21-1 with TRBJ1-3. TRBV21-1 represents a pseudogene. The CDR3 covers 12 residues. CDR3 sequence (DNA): TGTGCCGGAGGACCCTCTGGAAACACCATATATTTT. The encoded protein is CAGGPSGNTIYF.

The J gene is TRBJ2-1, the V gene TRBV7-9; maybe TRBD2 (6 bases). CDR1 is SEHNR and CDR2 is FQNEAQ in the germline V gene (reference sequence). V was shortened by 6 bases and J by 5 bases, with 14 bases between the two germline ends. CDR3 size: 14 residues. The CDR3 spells CASRESLADNEQFF. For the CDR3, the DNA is TGTGCCAGCAGAGAGTCCTTAGCGGACAATGAGCAGTTCTTC.

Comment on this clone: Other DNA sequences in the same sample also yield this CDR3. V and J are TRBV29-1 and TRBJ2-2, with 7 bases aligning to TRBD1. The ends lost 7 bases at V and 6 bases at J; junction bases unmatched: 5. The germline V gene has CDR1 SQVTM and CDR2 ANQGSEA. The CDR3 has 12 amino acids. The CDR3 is CSGQGWAGELFF. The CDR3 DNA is TGCAGCGGACAGGGCTGGGCCGGGGAGCTGTTTTTT.

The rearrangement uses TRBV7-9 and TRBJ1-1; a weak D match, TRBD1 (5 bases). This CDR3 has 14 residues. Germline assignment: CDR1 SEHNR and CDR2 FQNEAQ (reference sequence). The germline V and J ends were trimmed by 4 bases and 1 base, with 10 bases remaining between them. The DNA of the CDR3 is TGTGCCAGCAGCTCAACCGGGGGGAACACTGAAGCTTTCTTT. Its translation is CASSSTGGNTEAFF.

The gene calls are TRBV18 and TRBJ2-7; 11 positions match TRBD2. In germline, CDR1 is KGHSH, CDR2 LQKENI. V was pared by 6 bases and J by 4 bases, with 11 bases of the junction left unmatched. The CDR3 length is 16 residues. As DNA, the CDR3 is TGTGCCAGCTCCCTAACTAGCGGGGGCCCCGTTTACGAGCAGTACTTC. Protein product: CASSLTSGGPVYEQYF.

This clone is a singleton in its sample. The CDR3 DNA reads TGTGCCAGCACCGGGACAGGGGGTGGTGGGAACACTGAAGCTTTCTTT. Encoded protein: CASTGTGGGGNTEAFF. The chain recombines TRBV27 with TRBJ1-1; 11 nucleotides agree with TRBD1. This CDR3 has 16 amino acids. Germline CDR1 is MNHEY and CDR2 is SMNVEV (reference sequence). Unmatched junction bases numbered 8, after V lost 7 bases and J lost 1 base.

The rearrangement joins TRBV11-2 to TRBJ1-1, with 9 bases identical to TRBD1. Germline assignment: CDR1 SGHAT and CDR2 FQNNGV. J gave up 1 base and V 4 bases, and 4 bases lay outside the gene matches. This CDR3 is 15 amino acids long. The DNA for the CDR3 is TGTGCCAGCAGCTCAACAGGGGGCCCGAACACTGAAGCTTTCTTT. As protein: CASSSTGGPNTEAFF. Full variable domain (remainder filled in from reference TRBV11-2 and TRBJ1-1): EAGVAQSPRYKIIEKRQSVAFWCNPISGHATLYWYQQILGQGPKLLIQFQNNGVVDDSQLPKDRFSAERLKGVDSTLKIQPAKLEDSAVYLCASSSTGGPNTEAFFGQGTRLTVV.

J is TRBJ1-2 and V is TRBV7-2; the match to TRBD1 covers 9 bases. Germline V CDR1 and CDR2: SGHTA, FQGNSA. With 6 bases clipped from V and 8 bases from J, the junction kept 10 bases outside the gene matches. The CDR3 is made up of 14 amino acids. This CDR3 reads CASRRSGTGMGYTF. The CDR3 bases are TGTGCCAGCAGGCGATCCGGGACAGGGATGGGCTACACCTTC.

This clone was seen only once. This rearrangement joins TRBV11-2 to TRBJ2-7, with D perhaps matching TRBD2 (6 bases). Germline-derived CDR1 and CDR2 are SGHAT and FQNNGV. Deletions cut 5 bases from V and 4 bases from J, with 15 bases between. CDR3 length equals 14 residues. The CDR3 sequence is CASSLGGGGYEQYF. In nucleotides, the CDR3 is TGTGCCAGCAGCCTCGGGGGAGGAGGTTACGAGCAGTACTTC.

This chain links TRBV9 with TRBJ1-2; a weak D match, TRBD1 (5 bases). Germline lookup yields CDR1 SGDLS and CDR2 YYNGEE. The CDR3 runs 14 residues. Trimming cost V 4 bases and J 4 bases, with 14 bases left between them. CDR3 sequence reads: CASSPPAGGYGYTF. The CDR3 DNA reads TGTGCCAGCAGCCCGCCCGCGGGGGGCTATGGCTACACCTTC.

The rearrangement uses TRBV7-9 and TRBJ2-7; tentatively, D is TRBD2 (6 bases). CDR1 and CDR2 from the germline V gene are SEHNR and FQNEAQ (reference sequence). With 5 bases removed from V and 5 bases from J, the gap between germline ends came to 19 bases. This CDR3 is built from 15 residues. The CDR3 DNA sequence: TGTGCCAGCAGCCCCCGCGAAAGAGGAGGGCACGAGCAGTACTTC. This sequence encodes CASSPRERGGHEQYF.

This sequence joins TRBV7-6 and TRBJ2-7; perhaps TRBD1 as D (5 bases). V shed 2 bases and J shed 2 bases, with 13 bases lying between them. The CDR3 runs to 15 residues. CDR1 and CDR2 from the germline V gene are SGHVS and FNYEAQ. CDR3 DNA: TGTGCCAGCAGCTTAACGGCAGGGAAGGCCTACGAGCAGTACTTC. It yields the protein CASSLTAGKAYEQYF.

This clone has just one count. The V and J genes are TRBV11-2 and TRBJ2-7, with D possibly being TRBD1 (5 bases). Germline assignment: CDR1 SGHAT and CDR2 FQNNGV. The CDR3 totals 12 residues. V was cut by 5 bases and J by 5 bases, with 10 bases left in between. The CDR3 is CASSPDRNEQYF. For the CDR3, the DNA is TGTGCCAGCAGCCCAGACAGAAACGAGCAGTACTTC.

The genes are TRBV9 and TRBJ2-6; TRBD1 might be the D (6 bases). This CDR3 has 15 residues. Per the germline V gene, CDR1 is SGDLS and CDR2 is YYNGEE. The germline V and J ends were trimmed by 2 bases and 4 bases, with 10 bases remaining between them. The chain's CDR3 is CASSVDRYGANVLTF. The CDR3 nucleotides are TGTGCCAGCAGCGTCGACAGGTACGGGGCCAACGTCCTGACTTTC.

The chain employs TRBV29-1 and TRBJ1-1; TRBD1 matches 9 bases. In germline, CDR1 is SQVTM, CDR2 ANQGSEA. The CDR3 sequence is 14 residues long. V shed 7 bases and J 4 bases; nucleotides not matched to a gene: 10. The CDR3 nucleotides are TGCAGCGCCAGGACAGGGGCAGGTTTCACTGAAGCTTTCTTT. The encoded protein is CSARTGAGFTEAFF.

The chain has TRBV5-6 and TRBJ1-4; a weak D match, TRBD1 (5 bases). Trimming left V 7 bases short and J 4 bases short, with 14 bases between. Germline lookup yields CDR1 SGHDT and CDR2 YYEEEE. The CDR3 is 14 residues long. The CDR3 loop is CASGLGRGNEKLFF. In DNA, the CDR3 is TGTGCCAGCGGCCTGGGACGGGGTAATGAAAAACTGTTTTTT.